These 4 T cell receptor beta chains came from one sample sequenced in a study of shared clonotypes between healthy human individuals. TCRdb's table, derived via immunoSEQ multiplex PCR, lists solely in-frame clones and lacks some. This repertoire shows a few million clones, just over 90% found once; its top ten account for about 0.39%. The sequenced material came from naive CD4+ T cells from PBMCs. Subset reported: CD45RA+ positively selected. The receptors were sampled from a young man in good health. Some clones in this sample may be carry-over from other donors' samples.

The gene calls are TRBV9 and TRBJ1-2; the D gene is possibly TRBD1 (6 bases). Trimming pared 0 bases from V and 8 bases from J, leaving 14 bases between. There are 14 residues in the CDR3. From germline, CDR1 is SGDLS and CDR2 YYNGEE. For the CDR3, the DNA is TGTGCCAGCAGCGTAGAGGGGGGTTATTTAGGCTACACCTTC. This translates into CASSVEGGYLGYTF.

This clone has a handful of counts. The DNA for the CDR3 is TGTGCCAGCACCCCACCGGGACAGGGGGCCTACGAGCAGTACTTC. This translates into CASTPPGQGAYEQYF. V usage is TRBV6-6 and J usage is TRBJ2-7, with 11 bases lining up with TRBD1. The CDR3 loop spans 15 amino acids. J lost 2 bases, V lost 7 bases, and 7 bases had no gene match. Germline CDR1 and CDR2: MNHNY and SVGAGI (reference sequence).

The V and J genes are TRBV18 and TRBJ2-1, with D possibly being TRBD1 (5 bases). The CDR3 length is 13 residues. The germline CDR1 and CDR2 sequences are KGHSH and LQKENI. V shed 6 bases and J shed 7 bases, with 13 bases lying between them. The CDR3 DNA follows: TGTGCCAGCTCCAACTCCAGGGTTAATGAGCAGTTCTTC. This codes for CASSNSRVNEQFF.

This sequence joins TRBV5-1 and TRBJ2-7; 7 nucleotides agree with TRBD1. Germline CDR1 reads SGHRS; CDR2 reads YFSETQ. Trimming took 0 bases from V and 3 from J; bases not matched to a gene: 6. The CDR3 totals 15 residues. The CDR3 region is CASSLGQGVHYEQYF. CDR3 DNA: TGCGCCAGCAGCTTGGGACAGGGAGTTCACTACGAGCAGTACTTC. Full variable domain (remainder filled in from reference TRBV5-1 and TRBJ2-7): KAGVTQTPRYLIKTRGQQVTLSCSPISGHRSVSWYQQTPGQGLQFLFEYFSETQRNKGNFPGRFSGRQFSNSRSEMNVSTLELGDSALYLCASSLGQGVHYEQYFGPGTRLTVT.